The clone carrying this T cell receptor (beta chain) appeared once. Its target is not known. Samples with a second dose at about 4 or about 12 weeks were pooled together. Sequencing was performed with immunoSEQ multiplex PCR; in TCRdb, only in-frame clones are kept and a portion is missing. Of over 150,000 clones listed, 94% are singletons. The record originates from a study of T cell responses to AZD1222 COVID-19 vaccine. Study-level points and caveats: Baseline seropositivity characterized only 5 to 7 AZD1222 recipients. With dominance at 160-218 and 743-854, vaccine-associated CD4 TCRs spanned spike. White British people made up most donors, females outnumbered males, and clonal diversity was possibly underestimated.

This receptor was taken from an adult who received the AZD1222 COVID-19 vaccine. Sequences were derived from peripheral blood, sampled 28 days after the second AZD1222 dose.

CDR3 in amino acids: CAWSGFAGSYNSPLHF. The CDR3 coding sequence is TGTGCCTGGAGTGGGTTTGCGGGATCCTATAATTCACCCCTCCACTTT. The chain joins TRBV30 to TRBJ1-6; D gene ambiguous. From germline, CDR1 is GTSNPN and CDR2 SVGIG (reference sequence). With 1 base removed from V and 1 base from J, the gap between germline ends came to 11 bases. This CDR3 comprises 16 residues.